These 20 T cell receptor beta chains were sequenced from one sample in a study of T-cell reconstitution after alpha-beta-depleted transplantation in children. TCRbeta library preparation incorporated unique molecular identifiers. TCRdb fed the PCR reads into MiXCR, producing one record per CDR3 protein. The sample holds roughly 500,000 distinct CDR3 sequences, about 33% seen once. The sequenced sample was PBMCs from the stem cell graft donor, obtained from the stem cell graft. The source of these receptors is a human donor who donated a stem cell graft to a child with aplastic anemia.

This chain uses TRBV28 with TRBJ2-7; perhaps TRBD1 as D (5 bases). This CDR3 has 15 amino acids. Germline-derived CDR1 and CDR2 are MDHEN and SYDVKM. V gave up 5 bases and J gave up 7 bases, with 21 bases separating them. The CDR3 DNA reads as TGTGCCAGCAGTGATACTCCGGGCCAAAGGGGAGAGCAGTACTTC. This translates into CASSDTPGQRGEQYF.

In its sample, this clonotype was seen a few times. V and J are TRBV6-5 and TRBJ1-1; D gene ambiguous. The V end lost 2 bases, the J end lost 6 bases, and 13 bases lay between the germline ends. The CDR3 spans 14 residues. Germline CDR1 MNHEY, CDR2 SVGAGI. CDR3 bases: TGTGCCAGCAGTTACGGGGTGAAGTTCGCTGAAGCTTTCTTT. Translating gives CASSYGVKFAEAFF.

This clonotype was picked up a small number of times. V is TRBV6-5 and J is TRBJ1-2; possible D gene TRBD1, 5 bases. Looked up from germline, CDR1 is MNHEY and CDR2 is SVGAGI. V was shortened by 2 bases and J by 8 bases, with 12 bases between the two germline ends. This CDR3 has 13 amino acids. CDR3 sequence: CASSYHRDGGYTF. CDR3 sequence (DNA): TGTGCCAGCAGTTACCACCGGGACGGAGGCTACACCTTC.

This clonotype was counted a few times. The V call is TRBV28, the J call TRBJ2-7; D may be TRBD1 or TRBD2 (5 bases each). The V end lost 2 bases, the J end lost 3 bases, and 11 bases lay between the germline ends. The CDR3 has 14 amino acids. Germline values: CDR1 MDHEN, CDR2 SYDVKM. The CDR3 sequence is CASSLTGPYYEQYF. CDR3 DNA: TGTGCCAGCAGTTTAACGGGACCTTACTACGAGCAGTACTTC.

This clonotype has ten or more counts. V and J are TRBV20-1 and TRBJ2-4; D not resolved. The CDR3 covers 14 residues. Germline CDR1 DFQATT, CDR2 SNEGSKA (reference sequence). Deletions cut 1 base from V and 2 bases from J, with 9 bases between. The CDR3 spells CSARGESSKNIQYF. In DNA, the CDR3 is TGCAGTGCTAGAGGCGAATCGTCCAAAAACATTCAGTACTTC.

This clonotype was picked up a small number of times. The chain combines TRBV24-1 with TRBJ2-1, with a possible D match to TRBD1 (6 bases). Germline values: CDR1 KGHDR, CDR2 SFDVKD. The V end was cut by 2 bases, the J end by 3 bases, with 16 bases between. The CDR3 totals 17 residues. CDR3 region: CATSDSPGQGIYNEQFF. DNA of the CDR3: TGTGCCACCAGTGATTCTCCGGGACAAGGGATCTACAATGAGCAGTTCTTC.

This rearrangement joins TRBV11-2 to TRBJ2-2; 15 nucleotides line up with TRBD2. CDR1 is SGHAT, CDR2 FQNNGV, per germline. This CDR3 comprises 18 residues. Trimming at V came to 5 bases and at J to 4 bases, leaving 8 bases not matched to a gene. The CDR3 bases are TGTGCCAGCAGCACAGGACTAGCGGGAGGGAAGACCACCGGGGAGCTGTTTTTT. Translation: CASSTGLAGGKTTGELFF.

V gene TRBV9 combines with J gene TRBJ2-1; D possibly corresponds to TRBD2 (6 bases). The CDR3 runs to 15 residues. Germline-derived CDR1 and CDR2 are SGDLS and YYNGEE. V was trimmed by 5 bases and J by 5 bases, leaving 17 bases between them. The CDR3: CASSGTVIADNEQFF. CDR3 nucleotides: TGTGCCAGCAGTGGCACGGTTATAGCGGACAATGAGCAGTTCTTC.

This clonotype was detected only once. DNA of the CDR3: TGTGCCAGCAGCCCCAAGGTGGCCGGACAGGGTGAGCAGTTCTTC. Protein product: CASSPKVAGQGEQFF. This sequence joins TRBV6-2 or TRBV6-3 and TRBJ2-1; 8 bases map to TRBD1. In germline, CDR1 is MNHEY, CDR2 SVGEGT. The CDR3 has 15 residues. Unmatched junction bases numbered 13, after V lost 6 bases and J lost 9 bases.

This chain uses TRBV7-9 with TRBJ1-4; maybe TRBD1 (5 bases). V lost 11 bases, J lost 3 bases, and 13 bases lay in between. This CDR3 spans 13 amino acids. Germline values: CDR1 SEHNR, CDR2 FQNEAQ (reference sequence). CDR3 DNA sequence: TGTGCCGCCAGCCGGGGGTCTAATGAAAAACTGTTTTTT. Protein sequence: CAASRGSNEKLFF. Supplemented by reference TRBV7-9 and TRBJ1-4, the full variable domain reads DTGVSQNPRHKITKRGQNVTFRCDPISEHNRLYWYRQTLGQGPEFLTYFQNEAQLEKSRLLSDRFSAERPKGSFSTLEIQRTEQGDSAMYLCAASRGSNEKLFFGSGTQLSVL.

The chain uses TRBV18 and TRBJ2-7, with D perhaps matching TRBD1 (5 bases). Between the trimmed V and J ends, which lost 5 bases and 4 bases, there was a span of 12 bases. Germline V gene lookup returns CDR1 KGHSH and CDR2 LQKENI. This CDR3 region has 13 residues. The CDR3 spells CASSSSRQYEQYF. The CDR3, as DNA: TGTGCCAGCTCATCCTCACGACAGTACGAGCAGTACTTC.

This clonotype was observed a few times. V usage is TRBV11-2 and J usage is TRBJ2-2; D unclear. The V end lost 7 bases, the J end lost 3 bases, and 21 bases lay between the germline ends. The CDR3 spans 17 residues. From germline, CDR1 is SGHAT and CDR2 FQNNGV. The DNA for the CDR3 is TGTGCCAGCACCTTGGGGTCTCTCGACACTGACACCGGGGAGCTGTTTTTT. Protein sequence: CASTLGSLDTDTGELFF.

This clonotype was counted a few times. This sequence joins TRBV5-1 and TRBJ2-3; D not certain. The CDR3 sequence is 13 residues long. Germline V gene lookup returns CDR1 SGHRS and CDR2 YFSETQ. Trimming left V 0 bases short and J 3 bases short, with 5 bases between. The CDR3 reads CASSLVVTDTQYF. CDR3 nucleotide sequence: TGCGCCAGCAGCTTGGTCGTTACAGATACGCAGTATTTT.

This chain uses TRBV15 with TRBJ2-3, with D perhaps matching TRBD2 (5 bases). V was cut by 1 base and J by 4 bases, with 12 bases left in between. Germline CDR1 is LNHNV and CDR2 is YYDKDF (reference sequence). The CDR3 covers 15 residues. The CDR3 DNA is TGTGCCACCAGCAGAGGGGTTAGCGCCCCAGATACGCAGTATTTT. Amino acid sequence: CATSRGVSAPDTQYF.

The V gene is TRBV5-1, the J gene TRBJ2-1; D gene uncertain. The V end lost 2 bases, the J end lost 5 bases, and 11 bases lay between the germline ends. Germline V lookup: CDR1 SGHRS, CDR2 YFSETQ. The CDR3 extends over 14 amino acids. For the CDR3, the DNA is TGCGCCAGCAGCTTAGGAGACGAGCACAATGAGCAGTTCTTC. Amino acids: CASSLGDEHNEQFF.

A few counts support this clonotype. The rearrangement joins TRBV19 to TRBJ1-2; no definite D call. The CDR3 consists of 14 residues. Germline V lookup: CDR1 LNHDA, CDR2 SQIVND (reference sequence). Trimming took off 1 base at V and 4 bases at J, with 10 bases between the two ends. CDR3 bases: TGTGCCAGTAGTATAGGGCGGAGTACCTATGGCTACACCTTC. Its protein is CASSIGRSTYGYTF. Full variable domain (outside the CDR3, taken from reference TRBV19 and TRBJ1-2): DGGITQSPKYLFRKEGQNVTLSCEQNLNHDAMYWYRQDPGQGLRLIYYSQIVNDFQKGDIAEGYSVSREKKESFPLTVTSAQKNPTAFYLCASSIGRSTYGYTFGSGTRLTVV.

The count of this clonotype is one. The chain carries TRBV7-9 and TRBJ2-1; a weak D match, TRBD1 (6 bases). The CDR3 has 15 residues. Germline lookup yields CDR1 SEHNR and CDR2 FQNEAQ (reference sequence). V was shortened by 5 bases and J by 6 bases, with 17 bases between the two germline ends. This CDR3 reads CASSPTTGNFNEQFF. Written as DNA, the CDR3 is TGTGCCAGCAGCCCCACGACAGGAAACTTCAATGAGCAGTTCTTC.

This clonotype has more than one count but fewer than ten. The rearrangement joins TRBV20-1 to TRBJ1-5, with 11 bases lining up with TRBD1. Germline trimming cut 4 bases from V and 6 bases from J; bases unmatched to any gene: 8. Germline lookup yields CDR1 DFQATT and CDR2 SNEGSKA (reference sequence). The length of the CDR3 is 15 residues. CDR3 residues: CSANLGQGARQPQHF. CDR3 bases: TGCAGTGCTAACCTCGGACAGGGGGCACGTCAGCCCCAGCATTTT.

In this sample, this clonotype turned up a few times. The genes are TRBV6-2 or TRBV6-3 and TRBJ1-2; 9 bases map to TRBD1. This CDR3 comprises 14 residues. The germline gives CDR1 MNHEY, CDR2 SVGEGT. V shed 0 bases, J shed 8 bases, and the junction held 4 bases outside the gene matches. The CDR3: CASSYSGQGRGYTF. CDR3 sequence (DNA): TGTGCCAGCAGTTACTCGGGACAGGGACGCGGCTACACCTTC.

This clonotype was recorded once. The chain combines TRBV5-1 with TRBJ2-5, with TRBD2 matching over 7 bases. Germline V gives CDR1 SGHRS, CDR2 YFSETQ. The trim removed 0 bases at V and 5 bases at J, leaving 10 bases unmatched. This CDR3 is 16 amino acids long. CDR3 nucleotide sequence: TGCGCCAGCAGCTTGGTAGTTAGCGGGCCAGCGGAGACCCAGTACTTC. Protein product: CASSLVVSGPAETQYF.